What follows is one T cell receptor (beta chain) and its context. CDR1 and CDR2 (germline): MNHNS, SASEGT. The V end was cut by 1 base, the J end by 0 bases, with 4 bases between. The CDR3 runs 15 residues. The authors' processing: How many nucleated cells were present was estimated from reference gene primer amplification. The method was immunoSEQ multiplex PCR; TCRdb's version includes in-frame clones alone and lacks a portion of them. Clone size and the V and J calls come from that table; the DNA yielded D and trimming. The sample holds around 70,000 clones, 70% to 85% seen once. The source of the sample is a study of blood T cell repertoires in COVID-19.

This clonotype originated in a man aged 55 to 70 with acute or convalescent COVID-19. The J gene is TRBJ2-6, the V gene TRBV6-1; D remains ambiguous. Sample: peripheral blood. The chain's CDR3 is CASSEGLSGANVLTF. As DNA, the CDR3 is TGTGCCAGCAGTGAAGGACTCTCTGGGGCCAACGTCCTGACTTTC.